This T cell receptor (beta chain) was documented in a study of HIV-infected patients and healthy controls. This clonotype showed up many times. Its antigen is not known. Regarding the study as a whole: Untreated HIV+ repertoires had roughly threefold fewer distinct CDR3s and lower Shannon diversity than healthy controls.

Reverse transcription used 450 to 550 ng RNA and constant-region primers for alpha and beta. Separate chain-specific third strand synthesis with multiplexing indices produced the alpha and beta libraries. Each molecule carried a 12-nucleotide identifier made of two joined random hexamers added before amplification. TCRdb re-called the 5' RACE reads with MiXCR, one entry per CDR3 protein. The table lists about 5,500 distinct CDR3 sequences, around 8.8% of them singletons, with 15% to 20% in the top ten. This CDR3 contains 14 residues. V shed 2 bases and J shed 5 bases, with 10 bases lying between them. Germline V gives CDR1 LGHNA, CDR2 YNFKEQ. No cell fractionation was done, so the repertoire covers all unsorted peripheral blood T cells.

The V and J genes are TRBV4-2 and TRBJ2-1; unclear D gene. The sequencing here drew on blood, taken before antiretroviral therapy. The TCR was taken from an adult with HIV infection. CDR3 protein: CASSQRVGDNEQFF. For the CDR3, the DNA is TGTGCCAGCAGCCAACGAGTTGGGGACAATGAGCAGTTCTTC.